A selection of T cell receptor beta chains follows, all from one sample in a study of regulatory T cells in long-lasting Graves disease. One entry per CDR3 protein, called by TCRdb with MiXCR from the multiplex PCR reads. The sample has approximately 540,000 distinct CDR3 sequences, 12% seen once. The data were also submitted as part of a second study, on T cells in Graves' hyperthyroidism and ophthalmopathy.

Here the sequenced sample was peripheral blood mononuclear cells (PBMCs), taken at new diagnosis, from a patient treated with antithyroid drugs. The receptors originated from a woman aged 30 to 39 with Graves disease. Each CDR3 is given with its conserved first and last residue. D genes are given only for firm matches. Not all rows give a size; the values are once, few, many and, for expanded clones, a class.

TRBJ1-1,few,TRBV19,TRBD1,TGTGCCAGTAGTGACTACAGGGGGGCCACTGAAGCTTTCTTT,CASSDYRGATEAFF
TRBJ1-2,many,TRBV2,-,TGTGCCAGCAGTGAAGCGCCCGACCCTGGCTATGGCTACACCTTC,CASSEAPDPGYGYTF
TRBJ2-1,many,TRBV18,TRBD1,TGTGCCAGCTCAAAACCGGGACAGGGTAACAATGAGCAGTTCTTC,CASSKPGQGNNEQFF
TRBJ2-2,many,TRBV12-3/TRBV12-4,-,TGTGCCAGCACCGTGGGGCGAAGAACCGGGGAGCTGTTTTTT,CASTVGRRTGELFF
TRBJ2-7,many,TRBV28,TRBD1,TGTGCCAGCAGTTTAGGCCCCACCTATCCGGGACAGGGGGTTTCGCGGGAGTCACCCTACGAGCAGTACTTC,CASSLGPTYPGQGVSRESPYEQYF
TRBJ2-1,many,TRBV27,-,TGTGCCAGCAGTTTATCGCAACGGGGCCGCCTCTACAATGAGCAGTTCTTC,CASSLSQRGRLYNEQFF
TRBJ1-1,many,TRBV18,-,TGTGCCAGCTCACCGAGTAGGAAGGGGATGGATAACACTGAAGCTTTCTTT,CASSPSRKGMDNTEAFF
TRBJ1-3,many,TRBV12-3/TRBV12-4,-,TGTGCCAGCAGTTTACGACACTCTGGAAACACCATATATTTT,CASSLRHSGNTIYF
TRBJ2-1,many,TRBV3-1,-,TGTGCCAGCAGCGCTGGGAGCTACAGCTCCTACAATGAGCAGTTCTTC,CASSAGSYSSYNEQFF
TRBJ1-1,few,TRBV7-3,-,TGTGCCAGCAGCTCCCATGGCCGGGCTTTCTTT,CASSSHGRAFF
TRBJ2-7,many,TRBV10-3,TRBD2,TGTGCCATCATGTCTTATGGCGGGAGCTCCTACGAGCAGTACTTC,CAIMSYGGSSYEQYF
TRBJ1-1,many,TRBV24-1,-,TGTGCCACCAGTAGGCGGATGGGGAACACTGAAGCTTTCTTT,CATSRRMGNTEAFF
TRBJ2-7,many,TRBV27,-,TGTGCCAGCAGTTTAAACAGGGAGGGGCCCTACGAGCAGTACTTC,CASSLNREGPYEQYF
TRBJ2-1,few,TRBV13,TRBD2,TGTGCCAGCAGCTTAGAGGCGTTAGCGGGAGCCAATGAGCAGTTCTTC,CASSLEALAGANEQFF
TRBJ2-7,few,TRBV5-4,TRBD1,TGTGCCAGCAGCTTGGCCCCGGACAGGGCTGGCGAGCAGTACTTC,CASSLAPDRAGEQYF
TRBJ2-4,few,TRBV10-3,-,TGTGCCTCCCGGCAATCCATAGCCAAAAACATTCAGTACTTC,CASRQSIAKNIQYF
TRBJ2-3,-,TRBV29-1,TRBD1,TGCAGCGTACAGGGGGAGAAGACAGATACGCAGTATTTT,CSVQGEKTDTQYF
TRBJ2-7,-,TRBV19,-,TGTGCCAGTAGTATAGGAACCAGGGGAAGCTCCTACGAGCAGTACTTC,CASSIGTRGSSYEQYF
TRBJ1-2,many,TRBV10-2,-,TGCGCCAGCAGTGAGTTCCGCGGGCTTGGCTACACCTTC,CASSEFRGLGYTF
TRBJ2-2,-,TRBV5-4,TRBD1,TGTGCCAGCAGCCCTCGACAGGGTAGGGACACCGGGGAGCTGTTTTTT,CASSPRQGRDTGELFF
TRBJ1-4,few,TRBV5-6,-,TGTGCCAGCAGCTTGAGACAGATTAATGAAAAACTGTTTTTT,CASSLRQINEKLFF
TRBJ2-1,many,TRBV7-3,TRBD2,TGTGCCAGCAGCTCCATGAGCGGGAGTGGGCCCTACAATGAGCAGTTCTTC,CASSSMSGSGPYNEQFF
TRBJ1-5,-,TRBV28,-,TGTGCCAGCAGCTCCCTCGGGGGCGAGATTCAGCCCCGGCATTTT,CASSSLGGEIQPRHF
TRBJ2-1,many,TRBV7-2,-,TGTGCCAGCAGCTTAAACCGGTTCCATCAGTTCTTC,CASSLNRFHQFF
TRBJ1-3,-,TRBV12-3/TRBV12-4,TRBD1,TGTGCCAGCAGTCTGGGACAGGGAGATGGAAACACCATATATTTT,CASSLGQGDGNTIYF
TRBJ2-3,many,TRBV29-1,TRBD2,TGCAGCGTATCACTAGCGGGGAGAGATACGCAGTATTTT,CSVSLAGRDTQYF
TRBJ2-5,-,TRBV27,-,TGTGCCAGCAGCCCTGTGCTCGGTGGCAGGGGGGAGGAGACCCAGTACTTC,CASSPVLGGRGEETQYF
TRBJ2-1,-,TRBV11-3,TRBD2,TGTGCCAGCAGCTTAGCAGCGGGATTAAGGAATGAGCAGTTCTTC,CASSLAAGLRNEQFF
TRBJ1-2,many,TRBV2,TRBD1,TGTGCCAGCCGACAGGGCACGTCGGCCTATGGCTACACCTTC,CASRQGTSAYGYTF
TRBJ1-4,many,TRBV29-1,-,TGCAGCGTTGAACAGGCAACTAATGAAAAACTGTTTTTT,CSVEQATNEKLFF
TRBJ1-1,many,TRBV2,TRBD1,TGTGCCAGCAGGGACAGGTACATGAACACTGAAGCTTTCTTT,CASRDRYMNTEAFF
TRBJ1-1,many,TRBV20-1,TRBD1,TGCAGTGCACGGGGACAGCGGAACACTGAAGCTTTCTTT,CSARGQRNTEAFF
TRBJ2-1,few,TRBV5-1,TRBD1,TGCGCCAGCAGCCCTTCGGACAGGCAGGAGCTCAATGAGCAGTTCTTC,CASSPSDRQELNEQFF